These 11 T cell receptor beta chains originate from one sample sequenced in a study of shared clonotypes between healthy human individuals. Here immunoSEQ multiplex PCR was the method, and the copy in TCRdb shows in-frame clones only, minus some. The data contain about 490,000 clones, roughly four fifths of them singletons. The sample was PBMCs. Receptors were obtained from a middle-aged woman in good health. Some clones in this sample may be carry-over from other donors' samples.

Concerning this clone: A far larger clone is a single base away, which makes a read error likely. The chain combines TRBV19 with TRBJ1-2; D gene unclear. Germline loops: CDR1 LNHDA, CDR2 SQIVND (reference sequence). This CDR3 has 13 residues. CDR3 amino acids: CASSIDTEYGYAF. The CDR3 DNA reads TGTGCCAGTAGTATAGATACAGAATATGGCTACGCCTTC.

The chain combines TRBV9 with TRBJ2-5; D gene ambiguous. Germline CDR1 SGDLS, CDR2 YYNGEE. Trimming left V 4 bases short and J 1 base short, with 14 bases between. The length of the CDR3 is 15 residues. CDR3 sequence (DNA): TGTGCCAGCAGCCCCCGACCCGACTTCCAAGAGACCCAGTACTTC. This gives the protein CASSPRPDFQETQYF.

The V and J genes are TRBV29-1 and TRBJ2-1; D remains ambiguous. Germline V gene data show CDR1 as SQVTM and CDR2 as ANQGSEA. The CDR3 is made up of 11 amino acids. Trimming shortened V by 3 bases and J by 5 bases, and 5 bases separated the two germline ends. CDR3 region: CSVDPNNEQFF. DNA of the CDR3: TGCAGCGTTGACCCTAACAATGAGCAGTTCTTC.

The genes are TRBV18 and TRBJ2-2, with no clear D. CDR1 and CDR2 from the germline V gene are KGHSH and LQKENI. The CDR3 spans 15 residues. V was trimmed by 3 bases and J by 3 bases, leaving 11 bases between them. CDR3 sequence reads: CASSPEDTYTGELFF. The CDR3 DNA sequence: TGTGCCAGCTCACCGGAAGACACCTACACCGGGGAGCTGTTTTTT.

The rearrangement links TRBV28 to TRBJ2-3; 12 bases match TRBD2. The CDR3 has 15 amino acids. Germline-derived CDR1 and CDR2 are MDHEN and SYDVKM. The V and J ends lost 2 bases and 6 bases, in that order; junction bases with no gene match: 3. Here the CDR3 reads CASSLLAGGGDTQYF. The CDR3 DNA sequence: TGTGCCAGCAGTTTACTAGCGGGAGGGGGGGATACGCAGTATTTT.

As for this clone: Additional DNA sequences in this sample encode the identical CDR3. J is TRBJ2-1 and V is TRBV27, with 15 bases matching TRBD2. The CDR3 length is 15 residues. V dropped 5 bases and J dropped 7; count of bases not matched to a gene: 3. Germline V gene sequence: CDR1 MNHEY, CDR2 SMNVEV (reference sequence). CDR3 residues: CASSSGTSGRNEQFF. CDR3 bases: TGTGCCAGCAGTAGCGGGACTAGCGGGAGGAATGAGCAGTTCTTC.

This sequence joins TRBV5-5 and TRBJ1-5, with 10 bases identical to TRBD1. The junction had 3 bases not matched to a gene; V was cut back by 3 bases and J by 0 bases. CDR1 and CDR2 (germline): SGHKS, YYEKEE (reference sequence). The CDR3 loop spans 16 amino acids. CDR3 residues: CASSSGQGYSNQPQHF. In DNA form, the CDR3 reads TGTGCCAGCAGCTCGGGACAGGGGTATAGCAATCAGCCCCAGCATTTT.

The chain recombines TRBV7-3 with TRBJ2-3; D is unclear. The CDR3 extends over 15 amino acids. V dropped 1 base and J dropped 1 base, with 9 bases sitting between them. CDR1 is SGHTA and CDR2 is FQGTGA in the germline V gene. The CDR3 sequence is CASSLSGLGTDTQYF. In DNA form, the CDR3 reads TGTGCCAGCAGCTTAAGTGGGTTAGGCACAGATACGCAGTATTTT.

V usage is TRBV7-2 and J usage is TRBJ2-7, with D perhaps matching TRBD2 (5 bases). In germline, CDR1 is SGHTA, CDR2 FQGNSA. The CDR3 spans 17 residues. V was shortened by 2 bases and J by 0 bases, with 17 bases between the two germline ends. The CDR3: CASSLRFGVAGSYEQYF. DNA of the CDR3: TGTGCCAGCAGCTTACGGTTCGGGGTTGCGGGCTCCTACGAGCAGTACTTC.

This chain links TRBV19 with TRBJ2-5; D gene ambiguous. The CDR3 consists of 14 residues. V lost 4 bases, J lost 5 bases, and 14 bases lay in between. CDR1 is LNHDA and CDR2 is SQIVND in the germline V gene (reference sequence). CDR3 nucleotides: TGTGCCAGTAGTACTTATCTTAAAGATGAGACCCAGTACTTC. Its protein is CASSTYLKDETQYF.

This chain joins TRBV9 and TRBJ2-4; the D gene could be TRBD1 or TRBD2 (5 bases each). V was trimmed by 4 bases and J by 8 bases, leaving 16 bases between them. This CDR3 has 14 residues. Germline-derived CDR1 and CDR2 are SGDLS and YYNGEE. CDR3 DNA sequence: TGTGCCAGCAGCTGGGGGACCCCGCAGGACATTCAGTACTTC. Translated: CASSWGTPQDIQYF.